This is a list of T cell receptor beta chains from one sample in a study of patients and donors after allogeneic stem cell transplantation. In TCRdb, the RT-PCR reads were re-called with MiXCR into one record per CDR3 protein. The sample has approximately 200,000 distinct CDR3 sequences; around two fifths are singletons. Sequencing was carried out using blood, either unsorted or a sorted T cell fraction (not recorded which). Source of these receptors: a human donor who was either an allogeneic HSCT recipient or a stem cell or donor lymphocyte infusion donor (not recorded which). It is not recorded whose cells these are; they may come from a transplant donor. Each CDR3 is given with its conserved first and last residue. A D gene is named only where the DNA matches it firmly. Expanded clones get a size class; other rows say once, few or many, or leave the size out.

len	v_gene	d_gene	j_gene	abundance	CDR3aa	CDR3nt
17	TRBV21-1	.	TRBJ1-2	.	CASSQPGQDKGLYGYTF	TGTGCCAGCAGCCAACCGGGACAGGATAAAGGCCTCTATGGCTACACCTTC
15	TRBV25-1	TRBD1	TRBJ1-4	.	CASSEQQGIREKLFF	TGTGCCAGCAGTGAACAACAGGGGATTCGGGAAAAACTGTTTTTT
14	TRBV20-1	TRBD1	TRBJ2-7	.	CSATGQGLTYEQYF	TGCAGTGCTACCGGACAGGGGTTGACCTACGAGCAGTACTTC
16	TRBV7-6	TRBD2	TRBJ2-2	.	CASSSLAGGIGGELFF	TGTGCCAGCAGCTCCCTAGCGGGAGGGATAGGCGGGGAGCTGTTTTTT
15	TRBV6-5	.	TRBJ1-1	once	CASHHEGGMDTEAFF	TGTGCCAGCCACCACGAGGGGGGGATGGACACTGAAGCTTTCTTT
14	TRBV28	.	TRBJ2-7	few	CASMEGNLGYEQYF	TGTGCCAGCATGGAGGGAAATCTCGGTTACGAGCAGTACTTC
17	TRBV12-3/TRBV12-4	.	TRBJ2-1	.	CASSPSLMGPQDNEQFF	TGTGCCAGCAGTCCCAGCCTGATGGGTCCGCAAGACAATGAGCAGTTCTTC
16	TRBV7-2	TRBD1	TRBJ1-6	once	CASSLGTGTYNSPLHF	TGTGCCAGCAGCTTAGGGACAGGGACCTATAATTCACCCCTCCACTTT
17	TRBV4-1	.	TRBJ1-4	.	CASSHLPTRTRDEKLFF	TGCGCCAGCAGCCACCTCCCCACCCGGACACGCGATGAAAAACTGTTTTTT
16	TRBV6-5	.	TRBJ1-3	once	CASSYSGRSSGNTIYF	TGTGCCAGCAGTTACTCGGGACGGAGCTCTGGAAACACCATATATTTT
12	TRBV12-3/TRBV12-4	.	TRBJ1-2	few	CASLRTSYGYTF	TGTGCCAGCCTCAGGACCTCCTATGGCTACACCTTC
13	TRBV7-3	.	TRBJ1-1	few	CATSLGVNTEAFF	TGTGCCACCAGCTTAGGAGTGAACACTGAAGCTTTCTTT
14	TRBV18	.	TRBJ1-1	.	CASSPGDGNTEAFF	TGTGCCAGCTCACCGGGGGACGGGAACACTGAAGCTTTCTTT
15	TRBV13	.	TRBJ1-1	few	CASSSPSLLNTEAFF	TGTGCCAGCAGCTCGCCGAGTCTTCTGAACACTGAAGCTTTCTTT
18	TRBV4-3	.	TRBJ2-2	.	CASSQELLAATNTGELFF	TGCGCCAGCAGCCAAGAATTACTGGCAGCCACGAACACCGGGGAGCTGTTTTTT
14	TRBV3-1	.	TRBJ1-5	few	CASSQVGGGEPQHF	TGTGCCAGCAGCCAAGTGGGCGGGGGAGAACCCCAGCATTTT
15	TRBV5-8	.	TRBJ2-7	.	CASSLGPTGSYEQYF	TGTGCCAGCAGCTTGGGACCTACAGGGAGCTACGAGCAGTACTTC
18	TRBV4-2	.	TRBJ1-5	few	CASSQEGGDGPSNQPQHF	TGTGCCAGCAGCCAAGAAGGGGGGGATGGGCCCAGCAATCAGCCCCAGCATTTT
13	TRBV7-9	.	TRBJ1-2	few	CASSGIGGYGYTF	TGTGCCAGCAGCGGGATAGGGGGCTATGGCTACACCTTC
16	TRBV24-1	.	TRBJ1-2	once	CATTVYGTQVNYGYTF	TGTGCCACCACGGTATACGGGACTCAAGTTAACTATGGCTACACCTTC
9	TRBV29-1	TRBD1	TRBJ1-2	many	CSVEGQYTF	TGCAGCGTTGAGGGACAGTACACCTTC
16	TRBV7-9	TRBD2	TRBJ2-7	.	CASSSLGASGRYEQYF	TGTGCCAGCAGCTCCCTAGGGGCTAGCGGGAGATACGAGCAGTACTTC
11	TRBV28	.	TRBJ1-6	few	CASSAGAPLHF	TGTGCCAGCAGTGCAGGGGCACCCCTCCACTTT
16	TRBV6-5	TRBD1	TRBJ2-2	.	CASRGQGASSTGELFF	TGTGCCAGCAGAGGACAGGGGGCTAGTAGCACCGGGGAGCTGTTTTTT